This TCR beta chain was sequenced during a study of OX40 agonist ivuxolimab in advanced cancers. About the research overall: The patients' treatment was ivuxolimab, an agonistic anti-OX40 (CD134) antibody. Patients undergoing dose escalation presented with hepatocellular carcinoma, melanoma, renal cell or head and neck cancer.

The table came from immunoSEQ multiplex PCR; TCRdb's copy has only in-frame clones and leaves some out. The sample records around 72,000 clones, just over 85% being singletons. Germline CDR1 reads MNHNY; CDR2 reads SVGAGI (reference sequence). V was shortened by 0 bases and J by 4 bases, with 15 bases between the two germline ends. This CDR3 is 16 amino acids long. As regards this clone: Its target is unknown.

Study-wide results and caveats: CD4+ and CD8+ blood T cells expanded clonally by week 6 at 0.1 to 3.0 mg/kg.

The V and J genes are TRBV6-6 and TRBJ2-5; perhaps TRBD1 as D (7 bases). The starting material was CD4+ or CD8+ T cells sorted from blood, obtained in a trial of the OX40 agonist ivuxolimab. This TCR was recovered from an adult with an advanced solid tumor such as melanoma, head and neck, liver or kidney cancer. The CDR3 coding sequence is TGTGCCAGCAGTTACTCGGGCAGGGGGGTGGCAGAGACCCAGTACTTC. Protein product: CASSYSGRGVAETQYF.